Each of the 32 T cell receptor beta chains below was sequenced from the same sample in a study of control samples from healthy donors and cancer patients. Only in-frame clones appear in the TCRdb table, and some are missing; sequencing was by immunoSEQ multiplex PCR. The sample comprises 90,000 or so clones, roughly 91% of which are singletons, and about 8.6% rests with the top ten. The sequencing input was PBMCs. Receptors originate from a woman in her 50s with colorectal cancer.

This sequence joins TRBV10-3 and TRBJ1-1; D is possibly TRBD1 (5 bases). CDR3 length equals 13 residues. Per germline, CDR1 ENHRY and CDR2 SYGVKD. Deletions cut 10 bases from V and 1 base from J, with 13 bases between. CDR3 bases: TGTGCCACCTTTAAGGGGCAGAACACTGAAGCTTTCTTT. Translated: CATFKGQNTEAFF.

This clone was detected a few times. The J gene is TRBJ1-1, the V gene TRBV7-9, with D possibly being TRBD1 (5 bases). There are 17 residues in the CDR3. CDR1 and CDR2 (germline): SEHNR, FQNEAQ (reference sequence). V was clipped by 2 bases and J by 0 bases, with 16 bases between them. The CDR3 sequence is CASSLMPRGDVNTEAFF. The CDR3 DNA sequence: TGTGCCAGCAGCTTAATGCCGCGCGGGGACGTGAACACTGAAGCTTTCTTT.

The chain carries TRBV19 and TRBJ1-2; TRBD1 agrees at 9 bases. With 5 bases clipped from V and 5 bases from J, the junction kept 6 bases outside the gene matches. This CDR3 spans 14 amino acids. Germline-derived CDR1 and CDR2 are LNHDA and SQIVND (reference sequence). This CDR3 is CASSVDRGRYGYTF. CDR3 in DNA: TGTGCCAGTAGTGTTGACAGGGGGAGGTATGGCTACACCTTC.

The chain is built from TRBV5-6 and TRBJ1-5, with 7 bases aligning to TRBD1. Germline values: CDR1 SGHDT, CDR2 YYEEEE. With V trimmed by 4 bases and J by 6 bases, 7 bases remained unmatched. The CDR3 sequence is 14 residues long. CDR3 DNA sequence: TGTGCCAGCAGCGCCACAGGGGTCACTCAGCCCCAGCATTTT. It yields the protein CASSATGVTQPQHF.

This chain links TRBV7-2 with TRBJ2-5, with D possibly TRBD2 on 6 matching bases. CDR1 and CDR2 from the germline V gene are SGHTA and FQGNSA. This CDR3 region has 14 residues. The V end lost 3 bases, the J end lost 5 bases, and 13 bases lay between the germline ends. In nucleotides, the CDR3 is TGTGCCAGCAGCTTGTGGACTACTCGGGAGACCCAGTACTTC. Translated, it gives CASSLWTTRETQYF.

The rearrangement links TRBV5-6 to TRBJ1-1; TRBD1 is a possible D gene (6 bases). This CDR3 spans 13 amino acids. In germline, CDR1 is SGHDT, CDR2 YYEEEE. Trimming removed 1 base at V and 4 bases at J, with 8 bases between. The CDR3 nucleotides read TGTGCCAGCAGCTTGACAGGGACCACTGAAGCTTTCTTT. Protein sequence: CASSLTGTTEAFF.

The V gene is TRBV7-2, the J gene TRBJ1-1, with a possible D match to TRBD1 (5 bases). Germline CDR1 is SGHTA and CDR2 is FQGNSA. V was trimmed by 0 bases and J by 9 bases, leaving 11 bases between them. There are 13 residues in the CDR3. CDR3 protein: CASSLASRVQAFF. Here the CDR3 DNA reads TGTGCCAGCAGCTTAGCGTCCAGGGTGCAAGCTTTCTTT.

The chain couples TRBV24-1 to TRBJ2-1; TRBD2 might be the D (6 bases). Trimming took 3 bases from V and 10 from J, leaving 12 bases between them. The CDR3 consists of 13 residues. In germline, CDR1 is KGHDR, CDR2 SFDVKD. The CDR3 sequence is CATSDASSGEQFF. CDR3 nucleotides: TGTGCCACCAGTGATGCGAGTAGCGGAGAGCAGTTCTTC.

The J gene is TRBJ1-4, the V gene TRBV6-5; 7 positions agree with TRBD1. Trimming at V came to 5 bases and at J to 7 bases, leaving 7 bases not matched to a gene. The germline gives CDR1 MNHEY, CDR2 SVGAGI. CDR3 length: 14 residues. Here the CDR3 DNA reads TGTGCCAGCAGTCTCGGACAGGATGGTGAAAAACTGTTTTTT. It specifies CASSLGQDGEKLFF.

This clone was recorded at least ten times. The chain carries TRBV15 and TRBJ2-6; maybe TRBD1 (5 bases). The CDR3 runs 16 residues. Trimming cost V 0 bases and J 2 bases, with 8 bases left between them. Germline CDR1 is LNHNV and CDR2 is YYDKDF (reference sequence). This CDR3 is CATSRDKGTGANVLTF. The CDR3 DNA reads as TGTGCCACCAGCAGAGATAAGGGGACTGGGGCCAACGTCCTGACTTTC.

The chain links TRBV6-5 to TRBJ2-2; possible D gene TRBD1, 5 bases. The V end was cut by 7 bases, the J end by 6 bases, with 15 bases between. This CDR3 region has 14 residues. Germline V lookup: CDR1 MNHEY, CDR2 SVGAGI. DNA of the CDR3: TGTGCCAGCAATCAGGGTTTGGTTTCCGGGGAGCTGTTTTTT. This sequence encodes CASNQGLVSGELFF.

The rearrangement uses TRBV28 and TRBJ1-5; TRBD1 might be the D (5 bases). This CDR3 comprises 14 residues. CDR1 and CDR2 (germline): MDHEN, SYDVKM. V lost 4 bases to trimming and J lost 0 bases, with 7 bases between them. CDR3 nucleotide sequence: TGTGCCAGCAGTTCAGGGTATAGCAATCAGCCCCAGCATTTT. Its protein product is CASSSGYSNQPQHF. Combining the CDR3 with reference TRBV28 and TRBJ1-5 gives the whole variable domain DVKVTQSSRYLVKRTGEKVFLECVQDMDHENMFWYRQDPGLGLRLIYFSYDVKMKEKGDIPEGYSVSREKKERFSLILESASTNQTSMYLCASSSGYSNQPQHFGDGTRLSIL.

The J gene is TRBJ2-1, the V gene TRBV6-5, with TRBD1 identical over 8 bases. The CDR3 runs to 15 residues. Germline V CDR1 and CDR2: MNHEY, SVGAGI. Trimming took 6 bases from V and 4 from J; bases not matched to a gene: 8. The CDR3 spells CASSPRQGFYNEQFF. Here the CDR3 DNA reads TGTGCCAGCAGCCCCAGACAGGGGTTTTACAATGAGCAGTTCTTC.

The chain recombines TRBV28 with TRBJ1-2; 9 nucleotides agree with TRBD1. The length of the CDR3 is 14 residues. Germline CDR1 MDHEN, CDR2 SYDVKM. Trimming took 5 bases from V and 5 from J; bases not matched to a gene: 6. The CDR3 here is CASSTGGYHYGYTF. The DNA of the CDR3 is TGTGCCAGCAGTACAGGGGGCTACCATTATGGCTACACCTTC.

This sequence joins TRBV19 and TRBJ2-3; maybe TRBD2 (5 bases). V was pared by 5 bases and J by 1 base, with 10 bases between. Germline-derived CDR1 and CDR2 are LNHDA and SQIVND (reference sequence). The CDR3 sequence is 14 residues long. In DNA form, the CDR3 reads TGTGCCAGTAGTCGCCTCGGGGGCACAGATACGCAGTATTTT. This encodes CASSRLGGTDTQYF.

This clone appeared once. The gene calls are TRBV6-4 and TRBJ2-3; maybe TRBD2 (6 bases). The germline V and J ends were trimmed by 6 bases and 5 bases, with 12 bases remaining between them. The CDR3 spans 13 residues. Germline values: CDR1 MRHNA, CDR2 SNTAGT. This CDR3 is CASSSTSRDTQYF. The CDR3 DNA reads TGTGCCAGCAGCTCTACTAGCCGAGATACGCAGTATTTT.

For the CDR3, the DNA is TGTGCCAGCAGTATACCAGGGAGGCCTGAAGCTTTCTTT. This sequence encodes CASSIPGRPEAFF. The rearrangement links TRBV27 to TRBJ1-1, with D tentatively TRBD1 (5 bases). Germline values: CDR1 MNHEY, CDR2 SMNVEV (reference sequence). The CDR3 runs to 13 residues. Trimming cost V 5 bases and J 6 bases, with 13 bases left between them.

The rearrangement links TRBV4-1 to TRBJ1-6, with D possibly matching TRBD1 (5 bases). Trimming shortened V by 6 bases and J by 4 bases, and 22 bases separated the two germline ends. This CDR3 has 18 residues. Germline lookup yields CDR1 MGHRA and CDR2 YSYEKL. CDR3 coding DNA: TGCGCCAGCAGGCAGAGCTACTCGGGGGACGGATATAATTCACCCCTCCACTTT. It specifies CASRQSYSGDGYNSPLHF.

The J gene is TRBJ1-2, the V gene TRBV12-3 or TRBV12-4, with D possibly TRBD1 on 5 matching bases. This CDR3 has 12 amino acids. V gave up 6 bases and J gave up 3 bases, with 8 bases separating them. The CDR3 protein is CASSGGDYGYTF. CDR3 in DNA: TGTGCCAGCAGCGGGGGAGACTATGGCTACACCTTC.

The chain uses TRBV2 and TRBJ1-1, with 8 bases identical to TRBD1. Germline V gene lookup returns CDR1 SNHLY and CDR2 FYNNEI. The CDR3 has 14 amino acids. The J segment lost 5 bases and the V segment lost 9 bases, leaving 11 bases of the junction unmatched. Written as DNA, the CDR3 is TGTGCCAGACAGGGGGGTGCGGGGGCGACTGAAGCTTTCTTT. It is translated as CARQGGAGATEAFF.

This chain joins TRBV4-1 and TRBJ1-4; D remains unclear. V was pared by 0 bases and J by 4 bases, with 12 bases between. The V gene's germline CDR1 is MGHRA and CDR2 YSYEKL. This CDR3 is built from 16 residues. CDR3 nucleotides: TGCGCCAGCAGCCAAGAAGGGAGGGTCGATAATGAAAAACTGTTTTTT. The encoded protein is CASSQEGRVDNEKLFF.

This clone is a singleton in its sample. The rearrangement uses TRBV13 and TRBJ1-2; possibly TRBD1 for D (6 bases). Germline V lookup: CDR1 PRHDT, CDR2 FYEKMQ (reference sequence). V gave up 2 bases and J gave up 4 bases, with 11 bases separating them. This CDR3 has 14 residues. The CDR3 is CASSLQQGLYGYTF. CDR3 nucleotides: TGTGCCAGCAGCTTACAGCAGGGGCTCTATGGCTACACCTTC.

The V gene is TRBV24-1, the J gene TRBJ1-1, with 7 bases lining up with TRBD1. Germline values: CDR1 KGHDR, CDR2 SFDVKD. V lost 4 bases, J lost 11 bases, and 12 bases stayed unmatched. There are 14 residues in the CDR3. The chain's CDR3 is CATSDPRQGPGAFF. The CDR3 DNA is TGTGCCACCAGTGACCCTCGACAGGGCCCTGGGGCTTTCTTT.

This chain links TRBV18 with TRBJ1-6; 8 bases are shared with TRBD1. The CDR3 has 14 amino acids. The V segment lost 6 bases and the J segment 6 bases; nucleotides outside the gene matches: 4. From germline, CDR1 is KGHSH and CDR2 LQKENI. The CDR3: CASSLDRGNSPLHF. The CDR3 DNA is TGTGCCAGCTCCCTCGACAGGGGTAATTCACCCCTCCACTTT.

V is TRBV6-6 and J is TRBJ2-5; 10 bases match TRBD2. The CDR3 runs 16 residues. From germline, CDR1 is MNHNY and CDR2 SVGAGI (reference sequence). The J segment lost 2 bases and the V segment lost 4 bases, leaving 7 bases of the junction unmatched. DNA of the CDR3: TGTGCCAGCAGTTTAAAGCGGGGGGGCTTACAAGAGACCCAGTACTTC. It codes for CASSLKRGGLQETQYF.

The rearrangement joins TRBV7-2 to TRBJ2-3; 7 bases are a match to TRBD2. The germline V gene has CDR1 SGHTA and CDR2 FQGNSA. The trim removed 0 bases at V and 4 bases at J, leaving 4 bases unmatched. CDR3 length: 15 residues. In nucleotides, the CDR3 is TGTGCCAGCAGCTTAGCGGGGGGGTTTTCAGATACGCAGTATTTT. Its protein is CASSLAGGFSDTQYF.

The chain is built from TRBV12-3 or TRBV12-4 and TRBJ1-1, with TRBD1 matching 7 bases. The CDR3 is 13 residues long. V gave up 6 bases and J gave up 6 bases; unmatched junction bases: 7. CDR3 nucleotides: TGTGCCAGCAGCAGGGGGGCGAGGGCTGAAGCTTTCTTT. Its translation: CASSRGARAEAFF.

The V call is TRBV7-9, the J call TRBJ2-5; possibly TRBD1 or TRBD2 for D (5 bases each). The germline V gene has CDR1 SEHNR and CDR2 FQNEAQ (reference sequence). Trimming removed 4 bases at V and 5 bases at J, with 14 bases between. This CDR3 is 14 amino acids long. This CDR3 is CASSSRSGTETQYF. CDR3 sequence (DNA): TGTGCCAGCAGCTCGCGCTCGGGGACCGAGACCCAGTACTTC.

The CDR3 reads CASRASGFTGANVLTF. The CDR3 bases are TGTGCCAGCAGAGCCTCTGGTTTCACTGGGGCCAACGTCCTGACTTTC. J is TRBJ2-6 and V is TRBV27; no definite D call. Deletions cut 6 bases from V and 2 bases from J, with 14 bases between. Germline V lookup: CDR1 MNHEY, CDR2 SMNVEV (reference sequence). This CDR3 contains 16 residues.

The chain employs TRBV10-3 and TRBJ1-6; D may be TRBD1 (6 bases). The V gene's germline CDR1 is ENHRY and CDR2 SYGVKD. This CDR3 spans 15 amino acids. V lost 6 bases and J lost 5, with 14 bases in between. CDR3 nucleotides: TGTGCCATCAGGGATGGGGGGGCGGATAATTCACCCCTCCACTTT. It is translated as CAIRDGGADNSPLHF.

The chain couples TRBV7-2 to TRBJ2-1; a possible D gene is TRBD1 (6 bases). The CDR3 has 18 residues. V was pared by 2 bases and J by 4 bases, with 21 bases between. CDR1 and CDR2 (germline): SGHTA, FQGNSA. The CDR3 sequence is CASSLRFTGSGPYNEQFF. The CDR3 DNA follows: TGTGCCAGCAGCTTAAGGTTCACAGGGAGTGGCCCATACAATGAGCAGTTCTTC.

V and J are TRBV5-1 and TRBJ2-3, with 7 bases matching TRBD1. This CDR3 contains 15 residues. Trimming took 4 bases from V and 5 from J; bases not matched to a gene: 10. Germline V CDR1 and CDR2: SGHRS, YFSETQ. The CDR3 loop is CASSRGQDRLDTQYF. The CDR3 DNA reads TGCGCCAGCAGCCGAGGACAGGACAGGTTAGATACGCAGTATTTT.